The 29 T cell receptor beta chains reported below all come from one sample, sequenced in a study of spatial heterogeneity in lung cancer. The time point denotes: sample taken at primary tumor resection. Whole RNA from tumor, nontumor lung or frozen PBMC was sequenced unsorted. TCRdb ran MiXCR on the 5' RACE reads and lists one entry per CDR3 protein. This sample has over 90,000 distinct CDR3 sequences, with approximately 8.6% found just once. Here the sequenced sample was PBMCs, taken at surgery. The receptors originated from a male donor with early-stage non-small cell lung cancer.

This clonotype was seen repeatedly, ten times or more. J is TRBJ1-3 and V is TRBV5-1, with D possibly being TRBD1 (5 bases). V lost 4 bases and J lost 0, with 14 bases in between. The CDR3 contains 16 residues. Germline V gives CDR1 SGHRS, CDR2 YFSETQ. CDR3 sequence reads: CASSPMGTDSGNTIYF. The CDR3 DNA reads as TGCGCCAGCAGCCCAATGGGGACGGACTCTGGAAACACCATATATTTT.

The table lists this clonotype with many counts. V and J are TRBV24-1 and TRBJ2-3; 10 bases align to TRBD2. Trimming cost V 3 bases and J 3 bases; bases outside gene matches: 5. The CDR3 contains 16 residues. Germline V gene lookup returns CDR1 KGHDR and CDR2 SFDVKD. CDR3 in DNA: TGTGCCACCAGTGATCTACTAGCGGGAAAAACAGATACGCAGTATTTT. Encoded protein: CATSDLLAGKTDTQYF.

In this sample, this clonotype turned up once. A junction boundary mismatches the germline segment, possibly from a read error. V is TRBV2 and J is TRBJ2-3; TRBD2 aligns across 9 bases. Germline CDR1 reads SNHLY; CDR2 reads FYNNEI. The CDR3 sequence is 14 residues long. The CDR3 DNA reads as TGTGCCTGCAGTGACCTAGCGGGAACAGATACGCAGTATTTT. Translation: CACSDLAGTDTQYF.

In its sample, this clonotype was seen a few times. The chain joins TRBV6-2 or TRBV6-3 to TRBJ2-2, with 9 bases fitting TRBD1. The CDR3 totals 15 residues. Trimming removed 5 bases from V and 7 bases from J; junction bases left unmatched: 8. Germline loops: CDR1 MNHEY, CDR2 SVGEGT. CDR3 sequence: CASSNYRGLLGELFF. CDR3 in DNA: TGTGCCAGCAGTAACTACAGGGGGCTCCTCGGGGAGCTGTTTTTT.

The chain is built from TRBV11-2 and TRBJ2-1; 12 nucleotides match TRBD2. The CDR3 contains 15 residues. Looked up from germline, CDR1 is SGHAT and CDR2 is FQNNGV. The ends lost 5 bases at V and 9 bases at J; junction bases unmatched: 8. CDR3 region: CASSPPSGRASEQFF. CDR3 sequence (DNA): TGTGCCAGCAGCCCGCCTAGCGGGAGGGCCAGTGAGCAGTTCTTC.

This chain connects TRBV28 to TRBJ2-5; unclear D gene. V shed 6 bases and J shed 7 bases, with 18 bases lying between them. The length of the CDR3 is 14 residues. Germline CDR1 is MDHEN and CDR2 is SYDVKM. This chain's CDR3 is CASRPPTAPRTQYF. The CDR3 bases are TGTGCCAGCAGACCCCCCACAGCCCCTAGGACCCAGTACTTC.

This clonotype was counted many times. J is TRBJ2-1 and V is TRBV28, with D uncertain. Germline lookup yields CDR1 MDHEN and CDR2 SYDVKM. The CDR3 spans 11 residues. V lost 5 bases, J lost 5 bases, and 4 bases lay in between. CDR3 DNA sequence: TGTGCCAGCAGTCTCAACAATGAGCAGTTCTTC. Its translation: CASSLNNEQFF.

The CDR3 spells CASSPTRQGYEQYF. DNA of the CDR3: TGTGCCAGCAGCCCAACCCGACAGGGCTACGAGCAGTACTTC. The V call is TRBV7-9, the J call TRBJ2-7, with TRBD1 identical over 7 bases. The CDR3 length is 14 residues. Germline CDR1 SEHNR, CDR2 FQNEAQ (reference sequence). Unmatched junction bases numbered 7, after V lost 5 bases and J lost 3 bases. Filled out from reference TRBV7-9 and TRBJ2-7, the complete variable domain reads DTGVSQNPRHKITKRGQNVTFRCDPISEHNRLYWYRQTLGQGPEFLTYFQNEAQLEKSRLLSDRFSAERPKGSFSTLEIQRTEQGDSAMYLCASSPTRQGYEQYFGPGTRLTVT.

This clonotype occurred many times. The rearrangement links TRBV19 to TRBJ1-2, with 7 nucleotides matching TRBD1. V gave up 6 bases and J gave up 0 bases; unmatched junction bases: 31. This CDR3 has 23 amino acids. The V gene's germline CDR1 is LNHDA and CDR2 SQIVND (reference sequence). CDR3 bases: TGTGCCAGTAGGAGATTCACGGCGGGACAGCGCGCGCGTAATTTGGAGGCTAACTATGGCTACACCTTC. Translation: CASRRFTAGQRARNLEANYGYTF. Together with reference TRBV19 and TRBJ1-2, the CDR3 gives the full variable domain: DGGITQSPKYLFRKEGQNVTLSCEQNLNHDAMYWYRQDPGQGLRLIYYSQIVNDFQKGDIAEGYSVSREKKESFPLTVTSAQKNPTAFYLCASRRFTAGQRARNLEANYGYTFGSGTRLTVV.

The chain carries TRBV11-2 and TRBJ2-5; no clear D. The V gene's germline CDR1 is SGHAT and CDR2 FQNNGV. With 1 base removed from V and 4 bases from J, the gap between germline ends came to 4 bases. The CDR3 is 12 amino acids. The CDR3: CASSLGLETQYF. CDR3 DNA: TGTGCCAGCAGCTTAGGTCTAGAGACCCAGTACTTC.

The chain's CDR3 is CASSQAWARIWALRTGNTIYF. For the CDR3, the DNA is TGTGCCAGCAGCCAAGCTTGGGCCCGAATTTGGGCCTTACGCACTGGAAACACCATATATTTT. The chain has TRBV3-2 and TRBJ1-3. TRBV3-2 is a documented pseudogene. The CDR3 covers 21 residues.

This clonotype appeared many times. This chain links TRBV7-7 with TRBJ2-1, with TRBD1 matching over 7 bases. The germline gives CDR1 SSHAT, CDR2 FNYEAQ (reference sequence). The J segment lost 7 bases and the V segment lost 5 bases, leaving 11 bases of the junction unmatched. CDR3 size: 15 residues. CDR3 nucleotides: TGTGCCAGCAGCCCGGGGACAGAAGGGACGAATGAGCAGTTCTTC. This encodes CASSPGTEGTNEQFF.

As concerns this clonotype: This may arise from a read error, as a much more abundant clone is one base away. The genes are TRBV28 and TRBJ2-2; weak D call: TRBD1 (6 bases). The germline V and J ends were trimmed by 6 bases and 10 bases, with 21 bases remaining between them. Germline V gene sequence: CDR1 MDHEN, CDR2 SYDVKM. The CDR3 has 15 amino acids. The CDR3 spells CASRRAGAELMELFF. CDR3 nucleotides: TGTGCCAGCAGGAGGGCAGGGGCCGAACTAATGGAGCTGTTTTTT.

This clonotype was observed at least ten times. The V and J genes are TRBV7-2 and TRBJ1-6; D unclear. The V end lost 4 bases, the J end lost 2 bases, and 0 bases lay between the germline ends. The CDR3 length is 12 residues. The germline gives CDR1 SGHTA, CDR2 FQGNSA. CDR3 protein: CASSSYNSPLHF. Here the CDR3 DNA reads TGTGCCAGCAGCTCCTATAATTCACCCCTCCACTTT.

There are many counts of this clonotype. This chain connects TRBV5-1 to TRBJ1-2, with 7 bases aligning to TRBD1. Per the germline V gene, CDR1 is SGHRS and CDR2 is YFSETQ. J lost 6 bases, V lost 0 bases, and 5 bases had no gene match. The CDR3 is 14 amino acids. The CDR3 sequence: CASSLGQGTDGYTF. DNA for the CDR3: TGCGCCAGCAGCTTGGGACAGGGAACTGATGGCTACACCTTC. Full variable domain (missing parts from reference TRBV5-1 and TRBJ1-2): KAGVTQTPRYLIKTRGQQVTLSCSPISGHRSVSWYQQTPGQGLQFLFEYFSETQRNKGNFPGRFSGRQFSNSRSEMNVSTLELGDSALYLCASSLGQGTDGYTFGSGTRLTVV.

This clonotype was counted between two and nine times. The chain combines TRBV9 with TRBJ1-2; TRBD1 aligns across 9 bases. V shed 4 bases, J shed 3 bases, and the junction held 4 bases outside the gene matches. CDR1 is SGDLS, CDR2 YYNGEE, per germline. This CDR3 comprises 14 residues. CDR3 region: CASSRGQGYYGYTF. The CDR3, as DNA: TGTGCCAGCAGCAGGGGACAGGGCTACTATGGCTACACCTTC.

This clonotype was seen repeatedly, ten times or more. J is TRBJ2-3 and V is TRBV3-1; D possibly matches TRBD1 or TRBD2 (5 bases each). Germline-derived CDR1 and CDR2 are LGHDT and YNNKEL (reference sequence). CDR3 length: 16 amino acids. Trimming took off 2 bases at V and 2 bases at J, with 14 bases between the two ends. CDR3 DNA: TGTGCCAGCAGCCAAAGAGGGGATGGGGTCACAGATACGCAGTATTTT. Translated, it gives CASSQRGDGVTDTQYF.

This clonotype was picked up a small number of times. The chain combines TRBV6-1 with TRBJ2-1; D possibly corresponds to TRBD2 (7 bases). The CDR3 covers 13 residues. Trimming took 4 bases from V and 9 from J, leaving 13 bases between them. Germline values: CDR1 MNHNS, CDR2 SASEGT. CDR3 DNA sequence: TGTGCCAGCAGTGCCGCCGGGGGGCTTGAGCAGTTCTTC. Protein sequence: CASSAAGGLEQFF.

The gene calls are TRBV5-1 and TRBJ1-1, with TRBD1 as a possible D gene (6 bases). This CDR3 is built from 16 residues. CDR1 and CDR2 (germline): SGHRS, YFSETQ. V was pared by 0 bases and J by 9 bases, with 21 bases between. The CDR3 coding sequence is TGCGCCAGCAGCTTGGCCGGAGAAATGGGGGCAGACAAAGCTTTCTTT. It translates to CASSLAGEMGADKAFF.

The chain couples TRBV7-2 to TRBJ1-1; D not resolved. Germline lookup yields CDR1 SGHTA and CDR2 FQGNSA. The CDR3 length is 14 residues. Trimming removed 5 bases at V and 0 bases at J, with 10 bases between. The CDR3 loop reads CASSRSTVNTEAFF. The CDR3, as DNA: TGTGCCAGCAGCCGATCGACGGTGAACACTGAAGCTTTCTTT. The full variable domain, its missing parts supplied by reference TRBV7-2 and TRBJ1-1, is GAGVSQSPSNKVTEKGKDVELRCDPISGHTALYWYRQSLGQGLEFLIYFQGNSAPDKSGLPSDRFSAERTGGSVSTLTIQRTQQEDSAVYLCASSRSTVNTEAFFGQGTRLTVV.

This clonotype was observed at least ten times. The chain couples TRBV7-2 to TRBJ2-7; 10 positions match TRBD2. The CDR3 loop spans 16 amino acids. The trim removed 5 bases at V and 0 bases at J, leaving 7 bases unmatched. Germline CDR1 SGHTA, CDR2 FQGNSA. CDR3 residues: CASSPPSGGLSYEQYF. The DNA of the CDR3 is TGTGCCAGCAGCCCCCCTAGCGGGGGCCTCTCCTACGAGCAGTACTTC.

This clonotype came up many times. The gene calls are TRBV12-3 or TRBV12-4 and TRBJ2-1; a possible D gene is TRBD1 (6 bases). CDR3 length equals 14 residues. Trimming removed 8 bases at V and 9 bases at J, with 20 bases between. The CDR3 spells CASLSYQGSGEQFF. DNA of the CDR3: TGTGCCAGCTTATCCTATCAGGGGTCCGGTGAGCAGTTCTTC.

The table lists this clonotype with a few counts. This rearrangement joins TRBV7-2 to TRBJ2-1, with 7 bases identical to TRBD2. CDR3 length: 16 residues. Germline loops: CDR1 SGHTA, CDR2 FQGNSA. The trim removed 0 bases at V and 0 bases at J, leaving 2 bases unmatched. In DNA form, the CDR3 reads TGTGCCAGCAGCTTAGCGGGAGGGGTCTCCTACAATGAGCAGTTCTTC. It yields the protein CASSLAGGVSYNEQFF.

This clonotype was seen many times. The chain employs TRBV6-1 and TRBJ1-2, with TRBD1 as a possible D gene (6 bases). Trimming pared 2 bases from V and 8 bases from J, leaving 12 bases between. The germline V gene encodes CDR1 MNHNS and CDR2 SASEGT. The CDR3 runs 13 residues. The CDR3: CASSESGARGYTF. In nucleotides, the CDR3 is TGTGCCAGCAGTGAATCGGGGGCACGGGGCTACACCTTC.

There are a few counts of this clonotype. The CDR3 coding sequence is TGTGCCAGCAGTTCCCGGCTAGCGACTAGCACAGATACGCAGTATTTT. It encodes CASSSRLATSTDTQYF. This chain uses TRBV6-2 or TRBV6-3 with TRBJ2-3; D possibly corresponds to TRBD2 (6 bases). Deletions cut 4 bases from V and 0 bases from J, with 14 bases between. There are 16 residues in the CDR3. CDR1 and CDR2 (germline): MNHEY, SVGEGT.

V and J are TRBV6-1 and TRBJ2-2; D is undetermined. Germline lookup yields CDR1 MNHNS and CDR2 SASEGT. V was trimmed by 7 bases and J by 0 bases, leaving 9 bases between them. The length of the CDR3 is 14 residues. The CDR3: CASNRASNTGELFF. Here the CDR3 DNA reads TGTGCCAGCAATAGGGCTTCGAACACCGGGGAGCTGTTTTTT.

As regards this clonotype: Compared with germline, one end of the junction differs, possibly owing to a read error. V gene TRBV19 combines with J gene TRBJ2-2; tentatively, D is TRBD1 (6 bases). This CDR3 spans 13 amino acids. The germline gives CDR1 LNHDA, CDR2 SQIVND (reference sequence). CDR3 sequence: CRGDTANTGELFF. CDR3 DNA sequence: TGCCGAGGGGACACCGCGAACACCGGGGAGCTGTTTTTT.

This clonotype came up a few times. The rearrangement links TRBV28 to TRBJ1-1, with 9 bases that match TRBD1. Germline V gives CDR1 MDHEN, CDR2 SYDVKM. Trimming at V came to 6 bases and at J to 3 bases, leaving 14 bases not matched to a gene. The CDR3 is made up of 17 amino acids. The CDR3 nucleotides are TGTGCCAGCAGGACGCCGGGACAGGGTTATGGAGACACTGAAGCTTTCTTT. This translates into CASRTPGQGYGDTEAFF.

This clonotype was detected ten times or more. V gene TRBV20-1 combines with J gene TRBJ2-1; possible D gene TRBD2, 6 bases. CDR1 DFQATT and CDR2 SNEGSKA come from the germline V gene (reference sequence). Trimming took off 6 bases at V and 2 bases at J, with 11 bases between the two ends. The CDR3 length is 13 residues. The CDR3 here is CSARLVAYNEQFF. The CDR3 bases are TGCAGTGCCAGACTAGTGGCCTACAATGAGCAGTTCTTC.